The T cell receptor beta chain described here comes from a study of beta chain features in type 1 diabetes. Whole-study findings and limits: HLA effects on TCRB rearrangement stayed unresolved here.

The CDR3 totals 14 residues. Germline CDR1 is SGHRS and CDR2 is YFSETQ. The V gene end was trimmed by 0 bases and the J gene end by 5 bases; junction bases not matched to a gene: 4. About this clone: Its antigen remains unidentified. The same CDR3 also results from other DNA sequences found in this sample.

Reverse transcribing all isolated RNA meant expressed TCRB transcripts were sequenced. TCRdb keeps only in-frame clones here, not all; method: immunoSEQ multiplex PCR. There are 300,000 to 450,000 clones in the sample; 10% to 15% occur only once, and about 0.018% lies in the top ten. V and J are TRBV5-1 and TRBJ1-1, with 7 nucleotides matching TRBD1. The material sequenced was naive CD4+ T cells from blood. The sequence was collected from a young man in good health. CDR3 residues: CASSLGQGRTEAFF. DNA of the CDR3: TGCGCCAGCAGCTTGGGACAGGGAAGAACTGAAGCTTTCTTT. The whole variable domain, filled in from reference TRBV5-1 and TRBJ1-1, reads KAGVTQTPRYLIKTRGQQVTLSCSPISGHRSVSWYQQTPGQGLQFLFEYFSETQRNKGNFPGRFSGRQFSNSRSEMNVSTLELGDSALYLCASSLGQGRTEAFFGQGTRLTVV.